Shown below are 31 T cell receptor beta chains from a single sample sequenced in a study of T cells in Graves' hyperthyroidism and ophthalmopathy. TCR beta CDR3 region amplification was performed from RNA transcripts. First-round RT-PCR with HTBI primers amplified the TCR CDR3 region. TCRdb reanalysed the multiplex PCR reads using MiXCR and keeps one entry per CDR3 protein. Of 300,000 to 450,000 distinct CDR3 sequences detected, around 15% appear once; the ten largest clones hold around 20%. Source material: blood. The receptor set was obtained from a woman in her twenties or thirties with Graves' ophthalmopathy.

This clonotype was seen many times. The gene calls are TRBV5-6 and TRBJ2-2; TRBD1 might be the D (6 bases). CDR1 SGHDT and CDR2 YYEEEE come from the germline V gene. The CDR3 sequence is 16 residues long. Trimming cost V 0 bases and J 0 bases, with 9 bases left between them. The chain's CDR3 is CASSLDDRTNTGELFF. For the CDR3, the DNA is TGTGCCAGCAGCTTGGACGACAGGACGAACACCGGGGAGCTGTTTTTT.

This chain links TRBV19 with TRBJ1-5; TRBD1 matches 9 bases. CDR3 length: 15 amino acids. The junction had 6 bases not matched to a gene; V was cut back by 3 bases and J by 6 bases. Germline V gene lookup returns CDR1 LNHDA and CDR2 SQIVND (reference sequence). The chain's CDR3 is CASSMAWTGAQPQHF. CDR3 nucleotide sequence: TGTGCCAGTAGTATGGCATGGACAGGGGCTCAGCCCCAGCATTTT.

In this sample, this clonotype turned up many times. This chain connects TRBV27 to TRBJ2-5; tentative D call: TRBD1 (6 bases). Germline lookup yields CDR1 MNHEY and CDR2 SMNVEV (reference sequence). Trimming removed 4 bases at V and 5 bases at J, with 17 bases between. The CDR3 is made up of 15 amino acids. The CDR3 nucleotides are TGTGCCAGCAGTTCCACCCCTACAGGGTTGGAGACCCAGTACTTC. Its protein is CASSSTPTGLETQYF.

This clonotype showed up many times. V is TRBV2 and J is TRBJ1-1; possibly TRBD1 for D (5 bases). Per germline, CDR1 SNHLY and CDR2 FYNNEI. The V gene lost 2 bases and the J gene lost 0 bases, with 13 bases spanning the gap. The CDR3 is made up of 16 amino acids. CDR3 sequence reads: CASSEYNTGMNTEAFF. DNA of the CDR3: TGTGCCAGCAGTGAATATAATACAGGAATGAACACTGAAGCTTTCTTT.

This clonotype came up many times. J is TRBJ2-5 and V is TRBV30; D is undetermined. V lost 2 bases to trimming and J lost 4 bases, with 20 bases between them. Germline assignment: CDR1 GTSNPN and CDR2 SVGIG (reference sequence). The CDR3 covers 16 residues. Here the CDR3 reads CAWSSLWGVARETQYF. CDR3 nucleotide sequence: TGTGCCTGGAGTAGTCTGTGGGGTGTGGCGAGAGAGACCCAGTACTTC. Full variable domain (outside the CDR3, taken from reference TRBV30 and TRBJ2-5): SQTIHQWPATLVQPVGSPLSLECTVEGTSNPNLYWYRQAAGRGLQLLFYSVGIGQISSEVPQNLSASRPQDRQFILSSKKLLLSDSGFYLCAWSSLWGVARETQYFGPGTRLLVL.

In its sample, this clonotype was seen many times. The chain links TRBV3-1 to TRBJ1-2, with TRBD1 matching 7 bases. The CDR3 loop spans 16 amino acids. Germline V CDR1 and CDR2: LGHDT, YNNKEL (reference sequence). With V trimmed by 0 bases and J by 7 bases, 11 bases remained unmatched. The CDR3 sequence: CASSQDLHRGQFGYTF. CDR3 sequence (DNA): TGTGCCAGCAGCCAAGATCTCCACAGGGGACAGTTTGGCTACACCTTC.

The rearrangement joins TRBV27 to TRBJ1-1, with TRBD1 as a possible D gene (5 bases). Germline CDR1 and CDR2: MNHEY and SMNVEV (reference sequence). The CDR3 has 14 residues. V lost 6 bases, J lost 3 bases, and 14 bases lay in between. The CDR3: CASRKTGAYTEAFF. The CDR3, as DNA: TGTGCCAGCAGAAAGACCGGGGCCTACACTGAAGCTTTCTTT.

The V gene is TRBV15, the J gene TRBJ2-1; TRBD2 matches 7 bases. The germline CDR1 and CDR2 sequences are LNHNV and YYDKDF (reference sequence). The CDR3 runs to 17 residues. The V segment lost 2 bases and the J segment 3 bases; nucleotides outside the gene matches: 10. The chain's CDR3 is CATSRYGLGVNYNEQFF. In DNA, the CDR3 is TGTGCCACCAGCAGATACGGACTAGGCGTTAACTACAATGAGCAGTTCTTC.

This sequence joins TRBV29-1 and TRBJ2-5, with D possibly TRBD2 on 6 matching bases. Trimming pared 7 bases from V and 5 bases from J, leaving 17 bases between. From germline, CDR1 is SQVTM and CDR2 ANQGSEA. The CDR3 is made up of 13 amino acids. The CDR3 loop is CSAVREVVETQYF. CDR3 in DNA: TGCAGCGCGGTCAGGGAGGTGGTGGAGACCCAGTACTTC.

This clonotype was counted once. A much bigger clone sits one base away, suggesting this may be a read error. V usage is TRBV12-3 or TRBV12-4 and J usage is TRBJ1-1; no reliable D call. The CDR3 extends over 12 amino acids. Trimming removed 6 bases from V and 1 base from J, with 6 bases in between. Written as DNA, the CDR3 is TGTGCCAGCAGCCCTTGGAACACTGAAGCTTTCTTT. Its translation: CASSPWNTEAFF.

This clonotype showed up many times. The rearrangement links TRBV6-1 to TRBJ1-1; TRBD1 might be the D (5 bases). Germline CDR1 is MNHNS and CDR2 is SASEGT. The CDR3 length is 15 residues. V dropped 7 bases and J dropped 1 base, with 16 bases sitting between them. The CDR3 nucleotides are TGTGCCAGCATCCCCATTAACGGGGCGAACACTGAAGCTTTCTTT. This gives the protein CASIPINGANTEAFF.

This clonotype has ten or more counts. The chain couples TRBV28 to TRBJ2-5; D perhaps matches TRBD1 (6 bases). The CDR3 is made up of 14 amino acids. V gave up 2 bases and J gave up 0 bases, with 7 bases separating them. CDR1 and CDR2 from the germline V gene are MDHEN and SYDVKM. The CDR3 loop reads CASSLTGYQETQYF. Written as DNA, the CDR3 is TGTGCCAGCAGTTTAACAGGGTACCAAGAGACCCAGTACTTC.

This clonotype appeared many times. V is TRBV29-1 and J is TRBJ1-1; no firm D call. Per germline, CDR1 SQVTM and CDR2 ANQGSEA. The CDR3 runs to 12 residues. The V end was cut by 7 bases, the J end by 6 bases, with 15 bases between. DNA for the CDR3: TGCAGCGCCCGATATTTTGGGCCTGAAGCTTTCTTT. It yields the protein CSARYFGPEAFF.

V and J are TRBV7-8 and TRBJ2-5; 10 positions match TRBD2. Germline V lookup: CDR1 SGHVS, CDR2 FQNEAQ. V trimming: 5 bases; J trimming: 5 bases; junction bases outside the gene matches: 5. This CDR3 contains 14 residues. For the CDR3, the DNA is TGTGCCAGCAGCCGAGCGGGGGGGCGTGAGACCCAGTACTTC. Residues: CASSRAGGRETQYF.

This clonotype showed up many times. This rearrangement joins TRBV11-2 to TRBJ2-1; 13 bases agree with TRBD2. The ends lost 5 bases at V and 5 bases at J; junction bases unmatched: 6. The germline V gene has CDR1 SGHAT and CDR2 FQNNGV. There are 16 residues in the CDR3. The CDR3 loop is CASSLRTSGGHNEQFF. The CDR3 nucleotides are TGTGCCAGCAGCCTCCGGACTAGCGGGGGCCACAATGAGCAGTTCTTC.

The sample holds many counts of this clonotype. The chain carries TRBV6-1 and TRBJ2-2; a possible D gene is TRBD1 (5 bases). Germline CDR1 is MNHNS and CDR2 is SASEGT. The CDR3 has 13 residues. The V gene lost 5 bases and the J gene lost 5 bases, with 9 bases spanning the gap. In nucleotides, the CDR3 is TGTGCCAGCAGTACCAGGGAAACCGGGGAGCTGTTTTTT. Translated, it gives CASSTRETGELFF.

This clonotype has a count of ten or more. The V call is TRBV29-1, the J call TRBJ1-2; D is possibly TRBD1 (5 bases). Trimming removed 6 bases at V and 4 bases at J, with 18 bases between. The CDR3 has 14 amino acids. Per germline, CDR1 SQVTM and CDR2 ANQGSEA. Written as DNA, the CDR3 is TGCAGCGTCGGGGGGACGGCTCTGGGCTATGGCTACACCTTC. Amino acids: CSVGGTALGYGYTF.

V and J are TRBV29-1 and TRBJ2-7; 8 bases line up with TRBD1. Germline lookup yields CDR1 SQVTM and CDR2 ANQGSEA. This CDR3 spans 11 amino acids. V dropped 6 bases and J dropped 4; count of bases not matched to a gene: 2. The CDR3 DNA is TGCAGCGTCGACAGGGGTTACGAGCAGTACTTC. This gives the protein CSVDRGYEQYF.

This clonotype was counted only a few times. The CDR3 DNA reads as TGTGCCAGCAGCCCCCGGGACACGACAGGGCCTGATTCACCCCTCCACTTT. The encoded protein is CASSPRDTTGPDSPLHF. The chain recombines TRBV7-8 with TRBJ1-6; 7 bases agree with TRBD1. Germline loops: CDR1 SGHVS, CDR2 FQNEAQ. The CDR3 is made up of 17 amino acids. Losses at the gene ends were 5 bases for V and 8 bases for J; bases not matched to a gene: 15.

In this sample, this clonotype turned up many times. This chain uses TRBV2 with TRBJ2-7; D is perhaps TRBD1 (6 bases). CDR3 length equals 15 residues. Trimming cost V 6 bases and J 0 bases, with 15 bases left between them. Germline CDR1 reads SNHLY; CDR2 reads FYNNEI. The CDR3: CASRMNRVTSYEQYF. For the CDR3, the DNA is TGTGCCAGCAGAATGAACAGGGTTACCTCCTACGAGCAGTACTTC.

For this clonotype: This may stem from a read error, because a much larger clone lies one nucleotide away. The CDR3 here is CSVDAGSEQFF. Written as DNA, the CDR3 is TGCAGCGTTGACGCGGGCAGTGAGCAGTTCTTC. V and J are TRBV29-1 and TRBJ2-1; perhaps TRBD2 as D (5 bases). Trimming left V 3 bases short and J 9 bases short, with 9 bases between. The CDR3 runs to 11 residues. Germline V CDR1 and CDR2: SQVTM, ANQGSEA.

This clonotype has ten or more counts. The V and J genes are TRBV12-3 or TRBV12-4 and TRBJ2-5, with D unclear. CDR3 length: 13 residues. V lost 2 bases to trimming and J lost 5 bases, with 9 bases between them. CDR3 nucleotide sequence: TGTGCCAGCAGTTTATCCGGGCTTGAGACCCAGTACTTC. Translation gives CASSLSGLETQYF.

As for this clonotype: At one end the junction does not follow the germline gene, possibly because of a read error. The chain is built from TRBV5-8 and TRBJ2-7, with D possibly being TRBD2 (6 bases). The CDR3 has 16 residues. Germline assignment: CDR1 SGHTS and CDR2 YDEGEE. CDR3 region: CASSPYGDGSSYEQHF. In nucleotides, the CDR3 is TGTGCCAGCAGCCCATACGGGGACGGGAGCTCCTACGAGCAGCACTTC.

This clonotype was counted ten times or more. This chain connects TRBV2 to TRBJ1-1, with 10 nucleotides matching TRBD1. Germline loops: CDR1 SNHLY, CDR2 FYNNEI. CDR3 size: 13 residues. Trimming removed 6 bases from V and 6 bases from J; junction bases left unmatched: 4. The DNA of the CDR3 is TGTGCCAGCAGAGGGACAGGGGTTTCTGAAGCTTTCTTT. Encoded protein: CASRGTGVSEAFF.

This clonotype was seen a handful of times. This chain links TRBV6-1 with TRBJ2-7; 7 positions agree with TRBD1. Trimming at V came to 5 bases and at J to 2 bases, leaving 6 bases not matched to a gene. Per the germline V gene, CDR1 is MNHNS and CDR2 is SASEGT. The CDR3 sequence is 14 residues long. DNA of the CDR3: TGTGCCAGCAGTTATCCGGACAGGCCCTACGAGCAGTACTTC. Translation: CASSYPDRPYEQYF.

The chain carries TRBV5-1 and TRBJ2-1; TRBD2 might be the D (6 bases). CDR1 SGHRS and CDR2 YFSETQ come from the germline V gene. The CDR3 spans 14 residues. V gave up 7 bases and J gave up 8 bases, with 19 bases separating them. CDR3 loop: CASLPGRLVYEQFF. As DNA, the CDR3 is TGCGCCAGCCTCCCTGGGAGGCTAGTTTATGAGCAGTTCTTC.

This clonotype was seen a handful of times. The rearrangement uses TRBV6-1 and TRBJ1-4; tentatively, D is TRBD1 (6 bases). Germline V gives CDR1 MNHNS, CDR2 SASEGT. The V gene lost 6 bases and the J gene lost 4 bases, with 18 bases spanning the gap. The CDR3 runs to 16 residues. Written as DNA, the CDR3 is TGTGCCAGCAGCCCAGAAGGGGGGACCGGTAATGAAAAACTGTTTTTT. Protein: CASSPEGGTGNEKLFF.

The sample holds many counts of this clonotype. The V gene is TRBV6-1, the J gene TRBJ1-5, with 12 bases identical to TRBD1. After removal of 7 bases from V and 3 bases from J, the junction contained 7 bases not matched to a gene. The CDR3 covers 16 residues. Germline loops: CDR1 MNHNS, CDR2 SASEGT. The CDR3 bases are TGTGCCAGCATCCGGGACAGGGGGCCCCTCAATCAGCCCCAGCATTTT. It yields the protein CASIRDRGPLNQPQHF.

This clonotype was seen many times. The chain joins TRBV12-3 or TRBV12-4 to TRBJ1-2; TRBD1 matches 9 bases. The ends lost 7 bases at V and 2 bases at J; junction bases unmatched: 2. The CDR3 covers 13 residues. The CDR3 region is CASIGTGNYGYTF. CDR3 DNA: TGTGCCAGCATTGGGACAGGGAACTATGGCTACACCTTC.

There are many counts of this clonotype. The chain joins TRBV20-1 to TRBJ1-5; TRBD1 aligns across 8 bases. The CDR3 has 19 residues. Germline V gene lookup returns CDR1 DFQATT and CDR2 SNEGSKA (reference sequence). V lost 2 bases and J lost 3; bases outside the gene matches: 18. In nucleotides, the CDR3 is TGCAGTGCTAGACGAAGAGCCTGGGACAGGACAAATTCCAATCAGCCCCAGCATTTT. It translates to CSARRRAWDRTNSNQPQHF.

The V and J genes are TRBV6-1 and TRBJ2-1; D unresolved. Between the trimmed V and J ends, which lost 2 bases and 0 bases, there was a span of 8 bases. The CDR3 is 15 amino acids. In germline, CDR1 is MNHNS, CDR2 SASEGT. The CDR3 here is CASSESSGSYNEQFF. In nucleotides, the CDR3 is TGTGCCAGCAGTGAATCGTCAGGCTCCTACAATGAGCAGTTCTTC.